What follows are 27 T cell receptor beta chains derived from one specimen sequenced in a study of blood T cell repertoires in COVID-19. The method was immunoSEQ multiplex PCR; TCRdb's version includes in-frame clones alone and lacks a portion of them. The repertoire holds a few hundred thousand clones, about 90% seen once, with approximately 1% in the top ten. The material sequenced was PBMCs or T cells enriched from blood (not recorded which). These receptors were collected from a woman in her 30s who had been exposed to COVID-19.

The rearrangement joins TRBV28 to TRBJ2-4; D might be TRBD2 (6 bases). The CDR3 has 15 amino acids. Looked up from germline, CDR1 is MDHEN and CDR2 is SYDVKM. The V and J ends lost 5 bases and 1 base respectively, with 12 bases between them. The CDR3 DNA reads as TGTGCCAGCAGTCCACCGGGGGTGGCCAAAAACATTCAGTACTTC. It yields the protein CASSPPGVAKNIQYF. Drawing the rest from reference TRBV28 and TRBJ2-4, the complete variable domain is DVKVTQSSRYLVKRTGEKVFLECVQDMDHENMFWYRQDPGLGLRLIYFSYDVKMKEKGDIPEGYSVSREKKERFSLILESASTNQTSMYLCASSPPGVAKNIQYFGAGTRLSVL.

The V gene is TRBV12-3 or TRBV12-4, the J gene TRBJ1-5; tentatively, D is TRBD1 (6 bases). The V end lost 7 bases, the J end lost 4 bases, and 8 bases lay between the germline ends. This CDR3 contains 12 residues. The CDR3 loop is CASTTGNQPQHF. The CDR3 coding sequence is TGTGCCAGCACCACAGGGAATCAGCCCCAGCATTTT.

V gene TRBV6-6 combines with J gene TRBJ1-1; D gene uncertain. Trimming took 0 bases from V and 0 from J, leaving 5 bases between them. The CDR3 is 14 residues long. Germline V gene lookup returns CDR1 MNHNY and CDR2 SVGAGI (reference sequence). The CDR3 reads CASSYSGMNTEAFF. The DNA for the CDR3 is TGTGCCAGCAGTTACTCGGGCATGAACACTGAAGCTTTCTTT.

The chain joins TRBV9 to TRBJ1-1, with D maybe TRBD1 (6 bases). CDR1 SGDLS and CDR2 YYNGEE come from the germline V gene. The CDR3 length is 14 residues. Trimming took 2 bases from V and 1 from J, leaving 9 bases between them. CDR3 nucleotides: TGTGCCAGCAGCGTTACAGGGTCGAACACTGAAGCTTTCTTT. This codes for CASSVTGSNTEAFF.

This clone was seen a single time. The chain has TRBV11-3 and TRBJ1-1; 8 bases line up with TRBD1. Germline CDR1 reads SGHNT; CDR2 reads YENEEA. Trimming removed 5 bases from V and 1 base from J; junction bases left unmatched: 6. There are 15 residues in the CDR3. This chain's CDR3 is CASSGPGTGNTEAFF. The CDR3 coding sequence is TGTGCCAGCAGCGGGCCCGGGACAGGGAACACTGAAGCTTTCTTT.

V gene TRBV5-6 combines with J gene TRBJ1-4; maybe TRBD1 (5 bases). Per germline, CDR1 SGHDT and CDR2 YYEEEE. The CDR3 runs 15 residues. V lost 4 bases, J lost 3 bases, and 13 bases lay in between. The CDR3 reads CASSQGVSANEKLFF. CDR3 nucleotide sequence: TGTGCCAGCAGCCAAGGGGTATCGGCTAATGAAAAACTGTTTTTT.

The chain joins TRBV5-5 to TRBJ1-5, with 7 bases fitting TRBD1. This CDR3 comprises 14 residues. The V and J ends lost 5 bases and 2 bases, in that order; junction bases with no gene match: 4. Germline values: CDR1 SGHKS, CDR2 YYEKEE (reference sequence). The chain's CDR3 is CASRLDRGNQPQHF. For the CDR3, the DNA is TGTGCCAGCAGACTTGACAGGGGCAATCAGCCCCAGCATTTT.

The chain has TRBV30 and TRBJ1-2, with TRBD1 matching over 9 bases. The V gene's germline CDR1 is GTSNPN and CDR2 SVGIG (reference sequence). The CDR3 length is 14 residues. With 6 bases clipped from V and 2 bases from J, the junction kept 7 bases outside the gene matches. The CDR3 DNA reads as TGTGCCTGCCTACAGGGGGCGAACAACTATGGCTACACCTTC. This sequence encodes CACLQGANNYGYTF.

This CDR3 reads CASSQDKFNPYEQYF. In DNA form, the CDR3 reads TGTGCCAGCAGTCAAGACAAATTTAACCCCTACGAGCAGTACTTC. The gene calls are TRBV27 and TRBJ2-7, with no clear D. The V gene's germline CDR1 is MNHEY and CDR2 SMNVEV (reference sequence). Deletions cut 5 bases from V and 2 bases from J, with 16 bases between. This CDR3 has 15 residues.

The CDR3 bases are TGTGCCAGCACTTTCCGGGGACAGGCGAGGAAAAACTATGGCTACACCTTC. Translating gives CASTFRGQARKNYGYTF. V gene TRBV7-9 combines with J gene TRBJ1-2; 8 nucleotides align to TRBD1. The CDR3 spans 17 residues. The V gene end was trimmed by 7 bases and the J gene end by 2 bases; junction bases not matched to a gene: 15. CDR1 is SEHNR, CDR2 FQNEAQ, per germline (reference sequence).

CDR3 sequence: CASSILAGGPFGGELFF. CDR3 DNA: TGTGCCAGTAGTATCTTAGCGGGAGGGCCCTTCGGCGGGGAGCTGTTTTTT. The chain joins TRBV19 to TRBJ2-2; TRBD2 aligns across 11 bases. The CDR3 consists of 17 residues. Trimming removed 3 bases from V and 7 bases from J; junction bases left unmatched: 10. Germline V gene data show CDR1 as LNHDA and CDR2 as SQIVND (reference sequence).

The rearrangement joins TRBV27 to TRBJ1-5; D unresolved. CDR3 size: 17 residues. V lost 5 bases to trimming and J lost 1 base, with 18 bases between them. Germline V gives CDR1 MNHEY, CDR2 SMNVEV (reference sequence). DNA for the CDR3: TGTGCCAGCAGTCCCAATACGGGGAAAAGAAGCAATCAGCCCCAGCATTTT. It encodes CASSPNTGKRSNQPQHF.

This clone was detected once. The CDR3 bases are TGTGCCAGCAGTTTCCTCAAAACAGGGGGAGGAGAGACCCAGTACTTC. Protein sequence: CASSFLKTGGGETQYF. The chain is built from TRBV27 and TRBJ2-5, with 8 positions matching TRBD1. The junction had 10 bases not matched to a gene; V was cut back by 3 bases and J by 4 bases. This CDR3 contains 16 residues. CDR1 and CDR2 from the germline V gene are MNHEY and SMNVEV (reference sequence).

This rearrangement joins TRBV15 to TRBJ2-1, with a tentative D call TRBD1 (6 bases). Trimming removed 1 base at V and 8 bases at J, with 24 bases between. CDR1 is LNHNV and CDR2 is YYDKDF in the germline V gene (reference sequence). This CDR3 is 18 amino acids long. The CDR3 DNA follows: TGTGCCACCAGCAGAGCTCTTGGTGACAGGTCAAGTGGCCATGAGCAGTTCTTC. Residues: CATSRALGDRSSGHEQFF.

The chain uses TRBV15 and TRBJ1-2; TRBD1 agrees at 8 bases. Germline V CDR1 and CDR2: LNHNV, YYDKDF (reference sequence). Trimming cost V 0 bases and J 8 bases; bases outside gene matches: 8. This CDR3 has 15 residues. CDR3 DNA: TGTGCCACCAGCAGAGACCTTGCAGGGGGCAGAGGCTACACCTTC. Its protein is CATSRDLAGGRGYTF.

The chain employs TRBV28 and TRBJ1-4; weak D call: TRBD1 (6 bases). V lost 8 bases and J lost 7, with 11 bases in between. Germline V gene sequence: CDR1 MDHEN, CDR2 SYDVKM. The CDR3 has 12 residues. CDR3 loop: CASGTWGEKLFF. The CDR3 region has the DNA TGTGCCAGCGGGACATGGGGTGAAAAACTGTTTTTT. Variable domain in full (rest from reference TRBV28 and TRBJ1-4): DVKVTQSSRYLVKRTGEKVFLECVQDMDHENMFWYRQDPGLGLRLIYFSYDVKMKEKGDIPEGYSVSREKKERFSLILESASTNQTSMYLCASGTWGEKLFFGSGTQLSVL.

V is TRBV14 and J is TRBJ2-4; D might be TRBD2 (5 bases). This CDR3 spans 18 amino acids. Germline lookup yields CDR1 SGHDN and CDR2 FVKESK. Trimming took off 0 bases at V and 7 bases at J, with 22 bases between the two ends. The CDR3 coding sequence is TGTGCCAGCAGCCAAGATATAGGCGGCTACCGGGGTGGGAACATTCAGTACTTC. As protein: CASSQDIGGYRGGNIQYF.

The rearrangement links TRBV18 to TRBJ2-3, with a possible D match to TRBD2 (5 bases). Germline CDR1 is KGHSH and CDR2 is LQKENI. Deletions cut 1 base from V and 0 bases from J, with 20 bases between. The CDR3 is 19 amino acids. The CDR3 coding sequence is TGTGCCAGCTCACCACTTGGGCTGGGAGCCACCTCTAGCACAGATACGCAGTATTTT. It encodes CASSPLGLGATSSTDTQYF.

This clone was seen a few times. The chain's CDR3 is CASSRGQGAFIEQFF. The CDR3 DNA reads TGTGCCAGCTCACGGGGACAGGGGGCGTTCATTGAGCAGTTCTTC. The gene calls are TRBV18 and TRBJ2-1, with TRBD1 matching over 12 bases. Trimming cost V 4 bases and J 9 bases; bases outside gene matches: 7. The length of the CDR3 is 15 residues. CDR1 is KGHSH and CDR2 is LQKENI in the germline V gene.

The chain couples TRBV11-2 to TRBJ1-2; D is undetermined. Between the trimmed V and J ends, which lost 5 bases and 8 bases, there was a span of 24 bases. Germline CDR1 and CDR2: SGHAT and FQNNGV. This CDR3 contains 16 residues. In DNA form, the CDR3 reads TGTGCCAGCAGCCGAGGCTCATACGACCTTTCCCGAGGCTACACCTTC. The encoded protein is CASSRGSYDLSRGYTF.

About this clone: A junction boundary mismatches the germline segment, possibly from a read error. The CDR3 loop reads CASSLAGDGNEQFF. The CDR3 nucleotides are TGTGCTAGCAGCTTAGCGGGAGATGGGAATGAGCAGTTCTTC. The chain links TRBV7-7 to TRBJ2-1, with TRBD2 identical over 9 bases. The CDR3 is 14 residues long. Germline CDR1 SSHAT, CDR2 FNYEAQ (reference sequence).

The CDR3 coding sequence is TGTGCCAGCAGTTTATCATCGCGGGGGGTCTACTATGGCTACACCTTC. It specifies CASSLSSRGVYYGYTF. The chain joins TRBV28 to TRBJ1-2, with a possible D match to TRBD1 (5 bases). The CDR3 runs 16 residues. Trimming shortened V by 1 base and J by 3 bases, and 15 bases separated the two germline ends. The germline V gene has CDR1 MDHEN and CDR2 SYDVKM.

The rearrangement uses TRBV18 and TRBJ2-6; 8 bases are a match to TRBD1. V trimming: 0 bases; J trimming: 4 bases; junction bases outside the gene matches: 8. Germline CDR1 KGHSH, CDR2 LQKENI. The CDR3 consists of 18 residues. CDR3 nucleotide sequence: TGTGCCAGCTCACCACCCGGACAGGGTCGTTCGGGGGCCAACGTCCTGACTTTC. Translated: CASSPPGQGRSGANVLTF.

The count of this clone is one. The CDR3 reads CASSLEAGYGYTF. CDR3 bases: TGTGCCAGCAGCTTGGAGGCAGGGTATGGCTACACCTTC. V gene TRBV5-5 combines with J gene TRBJ1-2; D perhaps matches TRBD1 (5 bases). Germline V lookup: CDR1 SGHKS, CDR2 YYEKEE (reference sequence). This CDR3 comprises 13 residues. V was shortened by 0 bases and J by 5 bases, with 8 bases between the two germline ends.

This rearrangement joins TRBV7-2 to TRBJ2-2; TRBD2 agrees at 10 bases. Unmatched junction bases numbered 10, after V lost 11 bases and J lost 4 bases. Germline V gives CDR1 SGHTA, CDR2 FQGNSA. The CDR3 totals 15 residues. CDR3 nucleotides: TGTGCCGGGTCAAGCGGGAGGGGGGCCACCGGGGAGCTGTTTTTT. Protein sequence: CAGSSGRGATGELFF. The variable domain in full, completed from reference TRBV7-2 and TRBJ2-2, reads GAGVSQSPSNKVTEKGKDVELRCDPISGHTALYWYRQSLGQGLEFLIYFQGNSAPDKSGLPSDRFSAERTGGSVSTLTIQRTQQEDSAVYLCAGSSGRGATGELFFGEGSRLTVL.

V is TRBV28 and J is TRBJ1-5; 7 bases match TRBD1. The CDR3 totals 15 residues. J gave up 6 bases and V 7 bases, and 12 bases lay outside the gene matches. Germline CDR1 reads MDHEN; CDR2 reads SYDVKM. CDR3 DNA sequence: TGTGCCAGCATCACGTCGGAAGGGGGCGGTCAGCCCCAGCATTTT. Its protein is CASITSEGGGQPQHF.

The rearrangement links TRBV7-8 to TRBJ2-1; 11 bases are shared with TRBD2. The CDR3 runs 15 residues. V was clipped by 5 bases and J by 5 bases; unmatched bases: 5. CDR1 and CDR2 from the germline V gene are SGHVS and FQNEAQ. The CDR3 sequence is CASSGSGRANNEQFF. DNA for the CDR3: TGTGCCAGCAGCGGTAGCGGGAGGGCCAACAATGAGCAGTTCTTC.